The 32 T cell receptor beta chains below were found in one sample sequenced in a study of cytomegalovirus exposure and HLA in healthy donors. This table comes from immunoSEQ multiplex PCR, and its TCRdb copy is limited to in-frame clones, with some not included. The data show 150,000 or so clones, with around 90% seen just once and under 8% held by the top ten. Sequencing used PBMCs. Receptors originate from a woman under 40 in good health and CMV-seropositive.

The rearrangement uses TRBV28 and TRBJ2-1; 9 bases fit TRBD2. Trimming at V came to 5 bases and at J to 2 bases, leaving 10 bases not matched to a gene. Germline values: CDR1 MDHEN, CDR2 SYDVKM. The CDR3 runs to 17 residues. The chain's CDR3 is CASSDPLQREAYNEQFF. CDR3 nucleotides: TGTGCCAGCAGTGACCCCCTGCAGCGGGAGGCCTACAATGAGCAGTTCTTC.

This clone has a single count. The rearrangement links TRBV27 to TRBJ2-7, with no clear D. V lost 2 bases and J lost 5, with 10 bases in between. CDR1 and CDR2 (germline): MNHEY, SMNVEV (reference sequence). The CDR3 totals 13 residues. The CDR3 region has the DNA TGTGCCAGCAGTTTACCAGGTCGCAACGAGCAGTACTTC. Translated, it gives CASSLPGRNEQYF.

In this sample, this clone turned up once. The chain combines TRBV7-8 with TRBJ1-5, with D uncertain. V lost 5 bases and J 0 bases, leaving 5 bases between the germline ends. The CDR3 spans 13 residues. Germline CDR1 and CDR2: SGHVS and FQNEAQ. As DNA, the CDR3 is TGTGCCAGCAGCACGGTTAGCAATCAGCCCCAGCATTTT. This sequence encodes CASSTVSNQPQHF.

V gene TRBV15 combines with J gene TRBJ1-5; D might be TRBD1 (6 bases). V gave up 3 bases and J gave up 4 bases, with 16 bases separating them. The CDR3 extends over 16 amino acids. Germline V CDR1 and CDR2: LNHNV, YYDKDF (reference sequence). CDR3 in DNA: TGTGCCACCAGCAGGGTCTTCGGGCAGGGGAATCAGCCCCAGCATTTT. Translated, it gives CATSRVFGQGNQPQHF.

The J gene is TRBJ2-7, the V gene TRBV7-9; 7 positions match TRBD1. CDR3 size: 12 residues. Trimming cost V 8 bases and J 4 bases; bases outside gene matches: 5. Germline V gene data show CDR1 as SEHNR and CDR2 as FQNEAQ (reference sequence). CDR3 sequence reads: CASQDRKYEQYF. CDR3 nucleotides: TGTGCCAGCCAGGACAGGAAATACGAGCAGTACTTC.

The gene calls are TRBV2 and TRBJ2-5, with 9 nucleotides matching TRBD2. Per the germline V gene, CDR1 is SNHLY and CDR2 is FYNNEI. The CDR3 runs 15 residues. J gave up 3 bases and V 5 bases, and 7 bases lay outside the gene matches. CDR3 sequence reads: CASSPRLAVKETQYF. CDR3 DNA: TGTGCCAGCAGTCCGAGACTAGCGGTTAAAGAGACCCAGTACTTC.

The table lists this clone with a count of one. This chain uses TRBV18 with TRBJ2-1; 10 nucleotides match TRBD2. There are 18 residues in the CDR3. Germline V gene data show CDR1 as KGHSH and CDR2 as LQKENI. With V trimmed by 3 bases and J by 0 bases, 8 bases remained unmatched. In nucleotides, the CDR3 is TGTGCCAGCTCACCCGCGGGACTAGCGTCCAGCTCCTACAATGAGCAGTTCTTC. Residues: CASSPAGLASSSYNEQFF.

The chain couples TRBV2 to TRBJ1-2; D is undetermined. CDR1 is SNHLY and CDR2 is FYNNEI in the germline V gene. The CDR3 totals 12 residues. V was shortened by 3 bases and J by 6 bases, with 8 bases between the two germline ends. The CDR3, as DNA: TGTGCCAGCAGTGACCACGGTAATGGCTACACCTTC. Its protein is CASSDHGNGYTF.

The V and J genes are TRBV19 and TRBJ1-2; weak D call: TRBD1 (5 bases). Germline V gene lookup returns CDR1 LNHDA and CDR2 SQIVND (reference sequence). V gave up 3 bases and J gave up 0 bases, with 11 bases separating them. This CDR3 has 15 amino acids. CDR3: CASSMWGSANYGYTF. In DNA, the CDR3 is TGTGCCAGTAGTATGTGGGGCTCAGCTAACTATGGCTACACCTTC.

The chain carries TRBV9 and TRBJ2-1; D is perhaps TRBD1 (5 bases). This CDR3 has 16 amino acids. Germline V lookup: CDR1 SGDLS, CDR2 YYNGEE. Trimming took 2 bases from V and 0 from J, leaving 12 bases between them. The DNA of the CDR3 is TGTGCCAGCAGCGTTAAGGACATTAGCTCCTACAATGAGCAGTTCTTC. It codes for CASSVKDISSYNEQFF.

This CDR3 is CASSPPGLGGTDTQYF. As DNA, the CDR3 is TGTGCCAGCAGCCCCCCAGGACTAGGGGGCACAGATACGCAGTATTTT. V is TRBV7-9 and J is TRBJ2-3, with 7 bases lining up with TRBD2. With 5 bases clipped from V and 1 base from J, the junction kept 9 bases outside the gene matches. The germline V gene has CDR1 SEHNR and CDR2 FQNEAQ (reference sequence). CDR3 length equals 16 residues.

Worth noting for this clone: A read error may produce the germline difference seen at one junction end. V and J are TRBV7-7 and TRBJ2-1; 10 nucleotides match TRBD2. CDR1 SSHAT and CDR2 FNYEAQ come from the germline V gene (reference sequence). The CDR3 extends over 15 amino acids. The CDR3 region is CASSLVAGGYNEQFF. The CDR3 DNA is TGTGCTAGCAGCTTGGTAGCGGGGGGATACAATGAGCAGTTCTTC.

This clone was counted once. CDR3 region: CASRRSGRATDTQYF. Written as DNA, the CDR3 is TGTGCCAGCAGACGCAGCGGGAGGGCAACAGATACGCAGTATTTT. The chain links TRBV7-2 to TRBJ2-3; 10 nucleotides agree with TRBD2. The germline V gene has CDR1 SGHTA and CDR2 FQGNSA. Germline trimming cut 6 bases from V and 3 bases from J; bases unmatched to any gene: 6. The CDR3 has 15 residues.

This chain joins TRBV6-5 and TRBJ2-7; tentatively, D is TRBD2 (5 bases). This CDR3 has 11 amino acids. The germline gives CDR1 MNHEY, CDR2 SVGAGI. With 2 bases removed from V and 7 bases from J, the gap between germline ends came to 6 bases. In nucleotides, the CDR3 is TGTGCCAGCAGTTACGGGGAGGAGCAGTACTTC. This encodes CASSYGEEQYF.

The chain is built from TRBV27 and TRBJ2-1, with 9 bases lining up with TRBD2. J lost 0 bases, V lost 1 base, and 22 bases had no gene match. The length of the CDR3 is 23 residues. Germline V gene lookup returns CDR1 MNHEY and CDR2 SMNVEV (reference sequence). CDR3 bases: TGTGCCAGCAGTTTATTCTCCGTGGGGTTCCCAACTAGCGGGCGGGGCTCCTACAATGAGCAGTTCTTC. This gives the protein CASSLFSVGFPTSGRGSYNEQFF.

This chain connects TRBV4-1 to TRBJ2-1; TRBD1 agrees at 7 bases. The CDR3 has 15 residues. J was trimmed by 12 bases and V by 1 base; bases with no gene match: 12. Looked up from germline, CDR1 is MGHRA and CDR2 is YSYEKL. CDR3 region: CASSQALNRGPGQFF. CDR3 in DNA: TGCGCCAGCAGCCAAGCATTAAACAGGGGCCCGGGGCAGTTCTTC.

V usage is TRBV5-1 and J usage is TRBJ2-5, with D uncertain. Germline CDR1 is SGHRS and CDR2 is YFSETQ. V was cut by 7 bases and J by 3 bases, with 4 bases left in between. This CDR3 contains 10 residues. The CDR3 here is CASPEETQYF. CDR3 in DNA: TGCGCCAGCCCCGAAGAGACCCAGTACTTC. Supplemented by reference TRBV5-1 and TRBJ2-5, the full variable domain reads KAGVTQTPRYLIKTRGQQVTLSCSPISGHRSVSWYQQTPGQGLQFLFEYFSETQRNKGNFPGRFSGRQFSNSRSEMNVSTLELGDSALYLCASPEETQYFGPGTRLLVL.

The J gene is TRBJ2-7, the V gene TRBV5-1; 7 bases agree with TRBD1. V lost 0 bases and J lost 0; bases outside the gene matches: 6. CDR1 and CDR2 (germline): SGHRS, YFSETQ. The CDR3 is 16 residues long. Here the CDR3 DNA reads TGCGCCAGCAGCTTGGTTCCGACAGGGAGCTCCTACGAGCAGTACTTC. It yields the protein CASSLVPTGSSYEQYF.

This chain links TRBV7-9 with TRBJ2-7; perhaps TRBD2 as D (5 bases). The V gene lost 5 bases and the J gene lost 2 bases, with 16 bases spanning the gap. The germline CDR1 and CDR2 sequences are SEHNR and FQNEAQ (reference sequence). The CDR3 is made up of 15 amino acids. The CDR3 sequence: CASSARGSLAYEQYF. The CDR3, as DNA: TGTGCCAGCAGCGCCCGGGGTAGTCTAGCCTACGAGCAGTACTTC.

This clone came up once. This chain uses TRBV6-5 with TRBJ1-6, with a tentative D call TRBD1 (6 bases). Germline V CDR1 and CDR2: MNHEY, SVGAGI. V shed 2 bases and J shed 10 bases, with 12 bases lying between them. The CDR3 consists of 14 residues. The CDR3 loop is CASSYGPRGSPLHF. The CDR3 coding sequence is TGTGCCAGCAGTTACGGACCCAGGGGCTCACCCCTCCACTTT.

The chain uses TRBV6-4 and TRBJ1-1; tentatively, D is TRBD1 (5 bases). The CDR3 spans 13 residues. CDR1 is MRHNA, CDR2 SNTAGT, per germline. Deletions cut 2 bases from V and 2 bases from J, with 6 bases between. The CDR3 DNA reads TGTGCCAGCAGTGACGGGGCAAACACTGAAGCTTTCTTT. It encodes CASSDGANTEAFF.

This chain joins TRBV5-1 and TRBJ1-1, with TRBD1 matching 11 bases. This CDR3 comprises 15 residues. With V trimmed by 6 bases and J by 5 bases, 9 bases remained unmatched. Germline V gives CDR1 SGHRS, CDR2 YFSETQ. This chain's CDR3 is CASTLTGTGGTEAFF. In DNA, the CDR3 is TGCGCCAGCACCCTAACCGGGACAGGGGGAACTGAAGCTTTCTTT.

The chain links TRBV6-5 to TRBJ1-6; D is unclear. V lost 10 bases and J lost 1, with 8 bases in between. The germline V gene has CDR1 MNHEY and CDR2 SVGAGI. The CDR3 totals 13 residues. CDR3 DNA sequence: TGTGCCACCCACAGATCCTATAATTCACCCCTCCACTTT. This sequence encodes CATHRSYNSPLHF.

The CDR3 spells CASRQGEETGELFF. CDR3 in DNA: TGCGCCAGCAGACAGGGCGAGGAAACCGGGGAGCTGTTTTTT. The rearrangement uses TRBV5-1 and TRBJ2-2, with D possibly TRBD1 on 6 matching bases. CDR1 is SGHRS, CDR2 YFSETQ, per germline. The V and J ends lost 5 bases and 5 bases respectively, with 13 bases between them. CDR3 length: 14 amino acids.

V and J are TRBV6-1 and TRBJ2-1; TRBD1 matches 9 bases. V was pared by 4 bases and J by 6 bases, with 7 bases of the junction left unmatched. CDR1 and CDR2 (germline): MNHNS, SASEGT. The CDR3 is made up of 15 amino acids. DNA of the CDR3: TGTGCCAGCAGTGGCCGGGACAGGGATCCCAATGAGCAGTTCTTC. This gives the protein CASSGRDRDPNEQFF.

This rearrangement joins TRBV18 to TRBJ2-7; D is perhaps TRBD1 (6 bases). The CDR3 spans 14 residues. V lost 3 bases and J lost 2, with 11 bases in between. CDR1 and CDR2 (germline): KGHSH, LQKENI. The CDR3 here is CASSPSGQAYEQYF. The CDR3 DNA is TGTGCCAGCTCACCGTCGGGACAAGCCTACGAGCAGTACTTC.

The CDR3 DNA sequence: TGTGCCAGCTCGTGGGGACAGGGCATCCGGGAGCAGTTCTTC. Protein product: CASSWGQGIREQFF. The gene calls are TRBV28 and TRBJ2-1; 9 positions match TRBD1. Germline loops: CDR1 MDHEN, CDR2 SYDVKM. J gave up 10 bases and V 8 bases, and 12 bases lay outside the gene matches. CDR3 size: 14 residues. The entire variable domain, with the rest obtained from reference TRBV28 and TRBJ2-1, is as follows: DVKVTQSSRYLVKRTGEKVFLECVQDMDHENMFWYRQDPGLGLRLIYFSYDVKMKEKGDIPEGYSVSREKKERFSLILESASTNQTSMYLCASSWGQGIREQFFGPGTRLTVL.

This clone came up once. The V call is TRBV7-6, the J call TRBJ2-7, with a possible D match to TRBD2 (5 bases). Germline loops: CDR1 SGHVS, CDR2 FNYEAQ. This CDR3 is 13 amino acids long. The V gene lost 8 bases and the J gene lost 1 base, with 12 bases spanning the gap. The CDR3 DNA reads TGTGCCAGCCGGGGATACCCGTCCTACGAGCAGTACTTC. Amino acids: CASRGYPSYEQYF.

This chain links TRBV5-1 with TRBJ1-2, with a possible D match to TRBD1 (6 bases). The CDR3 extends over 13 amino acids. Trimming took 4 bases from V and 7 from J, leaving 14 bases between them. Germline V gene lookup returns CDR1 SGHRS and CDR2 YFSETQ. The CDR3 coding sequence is TGCGCCAGCAGCCTCGAGGGGGGGAGTGGCTACACCTTC. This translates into CASSLEGGSGYTF.

The CDR3 coding sequence is TGTGCCAGCAGTACTCCGGACGCGGGCCAAAAACTGTTTTTT. Its translation is CASSTPDAGQKLFF. This chain connects TRBV6-6 to TRBJ1-4; unclear D gene. CDR3 length: 14 amino acids. In germline, CDR1 is MNHNY, CDR2 SVGAGI (reference sequence). V was clipped by 5 bases and J by 9 bases, with 16 bases between them.

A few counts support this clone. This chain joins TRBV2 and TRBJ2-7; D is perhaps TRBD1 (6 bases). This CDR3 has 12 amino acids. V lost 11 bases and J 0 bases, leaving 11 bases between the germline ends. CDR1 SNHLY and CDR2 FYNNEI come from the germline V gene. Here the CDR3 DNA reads TGTGCCGGCGGACAGCTCTCCTACGAGCAGTACTTC. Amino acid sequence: CAGGQLSYEQYF. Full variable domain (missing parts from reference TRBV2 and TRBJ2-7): EPEVTQTPSHQVTQMGQEVILRCVPISNHLYFYWYRQILGQKVEFLVSFYNNEISEKSEIFDDQFSVERPDGSNFTLKIRSTKLEDSAMYFCAGGQLSYEQYFGPGTRLTVT.

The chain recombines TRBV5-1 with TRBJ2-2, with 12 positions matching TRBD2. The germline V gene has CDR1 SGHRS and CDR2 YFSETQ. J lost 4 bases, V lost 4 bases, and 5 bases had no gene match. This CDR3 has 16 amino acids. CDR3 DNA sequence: TGCGCCAGCAGCCGACTAGCGGGAGAACCCACCGGGGAGCTGTTTTTT. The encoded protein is CASSRLAGEPTGELFF.